Listed below are T cell receptor beta chains from one sample, sequenced in a study of monozygotic twins with inflammatory bowel disease. From its re-call of the 5' RACE reads, TCRdb lists each CDR3 protein once, without DNA. Its table records about 440,000 distinct CDR3 sequences. Source material: blood. These receptor sequences come from a human donor with ulcerative colitis or Crohn's disease, or a healthy co-twin of an affected twin (not recorded which). Each CDR3 is given with its conserved first and last residue. The order of the fields is CDR3 protein, J gene, V gene.

CDR3aa: CASSTHRGSTEAFF
j_gene: TRBJ1-1
v_gene: TRBV7-3

CDR3aa: CASSAGGSGGHEQFF
j_gene: TRBJ2-1
v_gene: TRBV19

CDR3aa: CASSFGSGQGYYGYTF
j_gene: TRBJ1-2
v_gene: TRBV5-6

CDR3aa: CASSSRSEQYF
j_gene: TRBJ2-7
v_gene: TRBV12-3/TRBV12-4

CDR3aa: CSAEGQGITGELFF
j_gene: TRBJ2-2
v_gene: TRBV20-1

CDR3aa: CASSLRAGTGTDTQYF
j_gene: TRBJ2-3
v_gene: TRBV12-3/TRBV12-4

CDR3aa: CASSPERGGADTQYF
j_gene: TRBJ2-3
v_gene: TRBV19

CDR3aa: CASSLSVGGMNTEAFF
j_gene: TRBJ1-1
v_gene: TRBV5-5

CDR3aa: CASSVDLNTGELFF
j_gene: TRBJ2-2
v_gene: TRBV5-4

CDR3aa: CATSDGGPNTYNEQFF
j_gene: TRBJ2-1
v_gene: TRBV24-1

CDR3aa: CSVEEEGETQYF
j_gene: TRBJ2-5
v_gene: TRBV29-1

CDR3aa: CSVQGADTEAFF
j_gene: TRBJ1-1
v_gene: TRBV29-1

CDR3aa: CASSLSYRADEKLFF
j_gene: TRBJ1-4
v_gene: TRBV7-6

CDR3aa: CASSPIDTSYEQYF
j_gene: TRBJ2-7
v_gene: TRBV9

CDR3aa: CASSLDRGAFF
j_gene: TRBJ1-1
v_gene: TRBV7-9

CDR3aa: CASSFLDRAKAFF
j_gene: TRBJ1-1
v_gene: TRBV7-2

CDR3aa: CATSSFNSPLHF
j_gene: TRBJ1-6
v_gene: TRBV28

CDR3aa: CASSSGVGTEAFF
j_gene: TRBJ1-1
v_gene: TRBV7-9

CDR3aa: CASSPDYLDYNEQFF
j_gene: TRBJ2-1
v_gene: TRBV4-1

CDR3aa: CASRDTVTSGGQTQYF
j_gene: TRBJ2-5
v_gene: TRBV6-5

CDR3aa: CASSPGGSGYNEQFF
j_gene: TRBJ2-1
v_gene: TRBV5-4

CDR3aa: CSGGQGETEAFF
j_gene: TRBJ1-1
v_gene: TRBV29-1

CDR3aa: CASSLRLAGNSYNEQFF
j_gene: TRBJ2-1
v_gene: TRBV7-2

CDR3aa: CASSLRSDSGNTIYF
j_gene: TRBJ1-3
v_gene: TRBV5-1

CDR3aa: CSVEWGGPAFF
j_gene: TRBJ1-1
v_gene: TRBV29-1

CDR3aa: CASSLMGDTGELFF
j_gene: TRBJ2-2
v_gene: TRBV11-2

CDR3aa: CASSGIGETQYF
j_gene: TRBJ2-5
v_gene: TRBV6-1

CDR3aa: CASHDQDRRLFF
j_gene: TRBJ1-4
v_gene: TRBV6-5

CDR3aa: CASSLGATGGRTGELFF
j_gene: TRBJ2-2
v_gene: TRBV11-2